The rows below give T cell receptor beta chains drawn from one sample of a study of regulatory T cells in long-lasting Graves disease. TCRdb called the multiplex PCR reads again in MiXCR, with one record for every CDR3 protein. This sample carries more than 350,000 distinct CDR3 sequences, more than 13% of them seen once, and the ten largest clones take 16%. The sample was also reused in another study, on T cells in Graves' hyperthyroidism and ophthalmopathy.

The sample was peripheral blood mononuclear cells (PBMCs), taken at new diagnosis, from a patient treated with antithyroid drugs. These receptors came from a woman aged 25 to 39 with Graves disease. Each CDR3 is given with its conserved first and last residue. D genes are given only for firm matches. Not every row has a clone size; where given, it reads once, few, many or a size class.

>TRBJ2-7|TRBD2|-|TRBV19
CASSIFAGGPYEQYF
TGTGCCAGTAGTATATTTGCGGGAGGTCCCTACGAGCAGTACTTC
>TRBJ1-1|TRBD1|-|TRBV6-1
CASTLDRGAFEAFF
TGTGCCAGCACCCTGGACAGGGGGGCGTTTGAAGCTTTCTTT
>TRBJ2-1|-|-|TRBV19
CASRQGPGPYNEQFF
TGTGCCAGTAGGCAGGGACCGGGCCCCTACAATGAGCAGTTCTTC
>TRBJ2-1|-|many|TRBV6-2/TRBV6-3
CASSTDRLDNEQFF
TGTGCCAGCAGTACGGATCGACTCGACAATGAGCAGTTCTTC
>TRBJ1-4|-|many|TRBV20-1
CSAKGRGEKLFF
TGCAGTGCTAAGGGGAGAGGTGAAAAACTGTTTTTT
>TRBJ2-1|TRBD2|many|TRBV3-1
CASSQERSASGYNEQFF
TGTGCCAGCAGCCAAGAGAGGTCGGCTAGCGGTTACAATGAGCAGTTCTTC
>TRBJ2-1|-|many|TRBV11-3
CASSSEYDNEQFF
TGTGCCAGCAGCTCGGAGTACGACAATGAGCAGTTCTTC
>TRBJ1-5|-|-|TRBV19
CASSINPFNQPQHF
TGTGCCAGTAGTATAAATCCCTTCAATCAGCCCCAGCATTTT
>TRBJ1-4|-|few|TRBV2
CANTDRTNEKLFF
TGTGCCAACACGGACAGAACTAATGAAAAACTGTTTTTT
>TRBJ2-1|TRBD2|many|TRBV18
CASSPGTISYNEQFF
TGTGCCAGCTCACCGGGGACTATCTCCTACAATGAGCAGTTCTTC